These 28 T cell receptor beta chains came from one sample sequenced in a study of OX40 agonist ivuxolimab in advanced cancers. This table comes from immunoSEQ multiplex PCR, and its TCRdb copy is limited to in-frame clones, with some not included. The repertoire holds approximately 31,000 clones, with around four fifths as singletons. The source was CD4+ or CD8+ T cells sorted from blood, collected in a trial of the OX40 agonist ivuxolimab. The receptor set was obtained from an adult with an advanced solid tumor such as melanoma, head and neck, liver or kidney cancer.

This chain joins TRBV11-2 and TRBJ2-2; D is ambiguous. The CDR3 runs to 15 residues. Trimming pared 1 base from V and 1 base from J, leaving 7 bases between. CDR1 SGHAT and CDR2 FQNNGV come from the germline V gene. The CDR3 loop reads CASSLVGLNTGELFF. CDR3 DNA sequence: TGTGCCAGCAGCTTAGTGGGGTTGAACACCGGGGAGCTGTTTTTT.

The chain is built from TRBV5-6 and TRBJ2-2; perhaps TRBD2 as D (6 bases). Trimming removed 0 bases at V and 9 bases at J, with 12 bases between. Germline V gene data show CDR1 as SGHDT and CDR2 as YYEEEE. The CDR3 sequence is 14 residues long. The CDR3 loop is CASSLAGGLRELFF. DNA of the CDR3: TGTGCCAGCAGCTTGGCCGGGGGTCTCCGGGAGCTGTTTTTT.

The chain uses TRBV28 and TRBJ1-1; tentatively, D is TRBD1 (5 bases). CDR1 and CDR2 (germline): MDHEN, SYDVKM. CDR3 size: 14 residues. The V gene lost 3 bases and the J gene lost 11 bases, with 19 bases spanning the gap. DNA of the CDR3: TGTGCCAGCAGTTTGGGATTTACGGGGACTAAGGCTTTCTTT. Translating gives CASSLGFTGTKAFF.

This chain links TRBV11-2 with TRBJ2-1; D unclear. The V gene's germline CDR1 is SGHAT and CDR2 FQNNGV. Trimming took 4 bases from V and 6 from J, leaving 16 bases between them. The CDR3 covers 15 residues. The CDR3 spells CASSSRSTAFNEQFF. The CDR3 nucleotides are TGTGCCAGCAGCTCCCGATCGACGGCCTTCAATGAGCAGTTCTTC.

The chain uses TRBV9 and TRBJ2-5; 13 bases map to TRBD2. Trimming took 4 bases from V and 5 from J; bases not matched to a gene: 8. This CDR3 region has 16 residues. The V gene's germline CDR1 is SGDLS and CDR2 YYNGEE. CDR3 region: CASSYGTSGVGETQYF. CDR3 nucleotides: TGTGCCAGCAGCTACGGGACTAGCGGGGTCGGGGAGACCCAGTACTTC.

The gene calls are TRBV4-2 and TRBJ2-2; no firm D call. CDR1 and CDR2 from the germline V gene are LGHNA and YNFKEQ. Trimming shortened V by 1 base and J by 5 bases, and 5 bases separated the two germline ends. This CDR3 is 13 amino acids long. The CDR3 is CASSQVETGELFF. The CDR3 DNA sequence: TGTGCCAGCAGCCAAGTGGAGACCGGGGAGCTGTTTTTT.

This chain uses TRBV30 with TRBJ2-4, with no clear D. Germline-derived CDR1 and CDR2 are GTSNPN and SVGIG (reference sequence). V gave up 1 base and J gave up 2 bases, with 6 bases separating them. The CDR3 totals 13 residues. The CDR3 spells CAWSGVPKNIQYF. The CDR3 region has the DNA TGTGCCTGGAGTGGGGTACCCAAAAACATTCAGTACTTC.

This rearrangement joins TRBV30 to TRBJ2-1; 8 positions match TRBD2. Trimming cost V 0 bases and J 0 bases; bases outside gene matches: 4. Germline lookup yields CDR1 GTSNPN and CDR2 SVGIG (reference sequence). There are 16 residues in the CDR3. CDR3 residues: CAWSVRGTSSYNEQFF. The CDR3 coding sequence is TGTGCCTGGAGTGTACGCGGGACTAGCTCCTACAATGAGCAGTTCTTC.

The rearrangement links TRBV7-9 to TRBJ2-1; possible D gene TRBD2, 6 bases. In germline, CDR1 is SEHNR, CDR2 FQNEAQ (reference sequence). The CDR3 is made up of 14 amino acids. The V gene lost 5 bases and the J gene lost 6 bases, with 14 bases spanning the gap. CDR3 residues: CASSPGLGGNEQFF. The CDR3 nucleotides are TGTGCCAGCAGCCCTGGGCTGGGGGGCAATGAGCAGTTCTTC.

J is TRBJ1-1 and V is TRBV5-8; no firm D call. The CDR3 has 14 amino acids. Trimming removed 1 base at V and 6 bases at J, with 13 bases between. The V gene's germline CDR1 is SGHTS and CDR2 YDEGEE. This chain's CDR3 is CASSLNAGFSEAFF. CDR3 nucleotide sequence: TGTGCCAGCAGCTTGAATGCGGGGTTTTCTGAAGCTTTCTTT.

This clone was seen only a few times. The gene calls are TRBV7-2 and TRBJ2-1, with TRBD1 as a possible D gene (8 bases). V was shortened by 4 bases and J by 4 bases, with 14 bases between the two germline ends. The CDR3 totals 15 residues. The germline V gene has CDR1 SGHTA and CDR2 FQGNSA. CDR3 in DNA: TGTGCCAGCAGCTCCTACAGGGGGGGTTACAATGAGCAGTTCTTC. Translating gives CASSSYRGGYNEQFF.

V is TRBV19 and J is TRBJ2-6; no firm D call. Trimming removed 6 bases from V and 4 bases from J, with 10 bases in between. Germline V gene lookup returns CDR1 LNHDA and CDR2 SQIVND (reference sequence). This CDR3 comprises 14 residues. This CDR3 reads CASRQPGGANVLTF. In DNA form, the CDR3 reads TGTGCCAGTAGGCAACCAGGAGGGGCCAACGTCCTGACTTTC.

V and J are TRBV7-2 and TRBJ2-1; 14 bases agree with TRBD2. Germline V CDR1 and CDR2: SGHTA, FQGNSA. The CDR3 covers 18 residues. Trimming cost V 4 bases and J 9 bases; bases outside gene matches: 14. CDR3 loop: CASSSHHLTSGGAIEQFF. DNA of the CDR3: TGTGCCAGCAGCTCCCACCATCTGACTAGCGGGGGGGCCATTGAGCAGTTCTTC.

The gene calls are TRBV19 and TRBJ2-6; D remains ambiguous. Trimming took 5 bases from V and 0 from J, leaving 11 bases between them. CDR3 length equals 16 residues. Germline V gene sequence: CDR1 LNHDA, CDR2 SQIVND (reference sequence). The CDR3 region has the DNA TGTGCCAGTAGTCTTGTTGTCCACTCTGGGGCCAACGTCCTGACTTTC. Protein sequence: CASSLVVHSGANVLTF.

This clone was seen a handful of times. This chain uses TRBV4-1 with TRBJ1-3, with TRBD1 as a possible D gene (5 bases). The length of the CDR3 is 15 residues. Trimming took 4 bases from V and 0 from J, leaving 10 bases between them. Germline values: CDR1 MGHRA, CDR2 YSYEKL. The CDR3 bases are TGCGCCAGCAGCCGGGGACTTCCCTCTGGAAACACCATATATTTT. As protein: CASSRGLPSGNTIYF.

Here the CDR3 DNA reads TGTGCCAGCAGCCACAGAGCCAGCGGGACTACCTACAATGAGCAGTTCTTC. This translates into CASSHRASGTTYNEQFF. V and J are TRBV9 and TRBJ2-1; 7 bases are a match to TRBD2. The CDR3 has 17 amino acids. Germline assignment: CDR1 SGDLS and CDR2 YYNGEE. The V gene end was trimmed by 4 bases and the J gene end by 2 bases; junction bases not matched to a gene: 12.

This chain connects TRBV5-3 to TRBJ1-5; D is unclear. TRBV5-3 is identified as an open reading frame with a role that is uncertain. V lost 0 bases, J lost 8 bases, and 18 bases lay in between. The CDR3 is 16 residues long. This CDR3 reads CARSLVSRPDDKPQHF. The CDR3 nucleotides read TGTGCCAGAAGCTTGGTATCCCGGCCGGATGATAAGCCCCAGCATTTT.

This chain uses TRBV19 with TRBJ2-7; TRBD1 agrees at 8 bases. This CDR3 contains 14 residues. J was trimmed by 4 bases and V by 8 bases; bases with no gene match: 10. The germline gives CDR1 LNHDA, CDR2 SQIVND (reference sequence). CDR3 DNA sequence: TGTGCCAGTCGCGACGGACAGGGTGGTTACGAGCAGTACTTC. Its protein is CASRDGQGGYEQYF. The full variable domain, completed using reference TRBV19 and TRBJ2-7, is DGGITQSPKYLFRKEGQNVTLSCEQNLNHDAMYWYRQDPGQGLRLIYYSQIVNDFQKGDIAEGYSVSREKKESFPLTVTSAQKNPTAFYLCASRDGQGGYEQYFGPGTRLTVT.

The chain joins TRBV6-1 to TRBJ1-2, with D possibly matching TRBD1 (5 bases). Trimming removed 5 bases at V and 8 bases at J, with 15 bases between. The germline gives CDR1 MNHNS, CDR2 SASEGT. The CDR3 extends over 13 amino acids. CDR3 DNA: TGTGCCAGCAGTCCAGACAGAATCGGAGGCTACACCTTC. This sequence encodes CASSPDRIGGYTF.

The V and J genes are TRBV5-1 and TRBJ2-7; 9 positions match TRBD1. The CDR3 is 14 residues long. With V trimmed by 4 bases and J by 4 bases, 6 bases remained unmatched. Germline loops: CDR1 SGHRS, CDR2 YFSETQ. CDR3 region: CASSRTGTGYEQYF. In DNA form, the CDR3 reads TGCGCCAGCAGCCGCACCGGGACAGGGTACGAGCAGTACTTC.

The chain carries TRBV7-2 and TRBJ2-7; 15 nucleotides agree with TRBD2. V shed 4 bases, J shed 7 bases, and the junction held 11 bases outside the gene matches. In germline, CDR1 is SGHTA, CDR2 FQGNSA. The length of the CDR3 is 17 residues. The CDR3 region is CASSSGLAGGPLSEQYF. The CDR3 DNA sequence: TGTGCCAGCAGCTCCGGACTAGCGGGGGGGCCTTTGAGTGAGCAGTACTTC.

This clone was counted once. CDR3 bases: TGTGCCAGCAGCGGACAGGGTTCCTACGAGCAGTACTTC. Its translation is CASSGQGSYEQYF. The V and J genes are TRBV5-6 and TRBJ2-7, with TRBD1 matching over 8 bases. The J segment lost 1 base and the V segment lost 4 bases, leaving 1 base of the junction unmatched. Per the germline V gene, CDR1 is SGHDT and CDR2 is YYEEEE. CDR3 length: 13 amino acids.

V and J are TRBV6-1 and TRBJ2-7, with 10 bases lining up with TRBD2. The length of the CDR3 is 14 residues. Germline lookup yields CDR1 MNHNS and CDR2 SASEGT. The V and J ends lost 6 bases and 7 bases, in that order; junction bases with no gene match: 9. Here the CDR3 DNA reads TGTGCCAGCAGCCTACTAGCGGGGAGTTTTGAGCAGTACTTC. Amino acid sequence: CASSLLAGSFEQYF.

V and J are TRBV7-3 and TRBJ2-2, with no clear D. The CDR3 extends over 15 amino acids. Germline loops: CDR1 SGHTA, CDR2 FQGTGA. V dropped 5 bases and J dropped 4 bases, with 14 bases sitting between them. CDR3 protein: CASSLVGRGTGELFF. CDR3 in DNA: TGTGCCAGCAGCCTTGTAGGTCGAGGCACCGGGGAGCTGTTTTTT.

This rearrangement joins TRBV18 to TRBJ2-5; no definite D call. This CDR3 comprises 16 residues. Germline CDR1 and CDR2: KGHSH and LQKENI. The germline V and J ends were trimmed by 2 bases and 3 bases, with 16 bases remaining between them. The CDR3 reads CASSPSPVLSKETQYF. Here the CDR3 DNA reads TGTGCCAGCTCACCATCCCCCGTCCTAAGTAAAGAGACCCAGTACTTC. Complete variable domain (other parts from reference TRBV18 and TRBJ2-5): NAGVMQNPRHLVRRRGQEARLRCSPMKGHSHVYWYRQLPEEGLKFMVYLQKENIIDESGMPKERFSAEFPKEGPSILRIQQVVRGDSAAYFCASSPSPVLSKETQYFGPGTRLLVL.

This sequence joins TRBV7-9 and TRBJ2-5; D ambiguous. The CDR3 covers 15 residues. Germline loops: CDR1 SEHNR, CDR2 FQNEAQ (reference sequence). With 1 base removed from V and 5 bases from J, the gap between germline ends came to 14 bases. Here the CDR3 DNA reads TGTGCCAGCAGCTTAGGCCCCCTGGTATGGGAGACCCAGTACTTC. Its translation is CASSLGPLVWETQYF.

This sequence joins TRBV7-6 and TRBJ1-4; 7 bases line up with TRBD1. From germline, CDR1 is SGHVS and CDR2 FNYEAQ. The CDR3 length is 16 residues. V trimming: 5 bases; J trimming: 3 bases; junction bases outside the gene matches: 9. This CDR3 reads CASSQNRGLANEKLFF. The DNA of the CDR3 is TGTGCCAGCAGCCAAAACAGGGGTTTAGCTAATGAAAAACTGTTTTTT.

This chain connects TRBV2 to TRBJ2-7, with TRBD2 matching over 9 bases. The V and J ends lost 3 bases and 3 bases, in that order; junction bases with no gene match: 9. The CDR3 runs to 16 residues. Germline V gives CDR1 SNHLY, CDR2 FYNNEI. DNA for the CDR3: TGTGCCAGCAGTGATAGGCCTAGCGGGGTTGGCTACGAGCAGTACTTC. This encodes CASSDRPSGVGYEQYF.